The present TCR beta chain was sequenced within a study of T cell responses to AZD1222 COVID-19 vaccine. Study overall: Some second doses came at about 4 weeks and others at about 12 weeks; these were pooled. Overall study results and limits: Without day 14 samples, only post-peak T cell repertoires were studied. The study reported that nearly half of spike-specific TCRs target unmutated variant regions. Just a handful of AZD1222 recipients were seropositive at baseline.

Germline CDR1 is SGHNT and CDR2 is YENEEA. The CDR3 length is 14 residues. V was clipped by 4 bases and J by 2 bases; unmatched bases: 5. A remark on this clone: Its cognate antigen is unknown.

Produced via immunoSEQ multiplex PCR; TCRdb's table is partial and in-frame only. The table includes 90,000 to 130,000 clones, about 80% detected once. The chain links TRBV11-3 to TRBJ2-7; 7 positions match TRBD1. The sequence came from an adult in good health. This sample comprised peripheral blood, obtained on day 0 of AZD1222 vaccination. CDR3 coding DNA: TGTGCCAGCAGCTCCGGACAGGCGCCCTACGAGCAGTACTTC. Translation: CASSSGQAPYEQYF.